Described below is a single T cell receptor beta chain sequence and its context. This clone came up once. What antigen it recognizes has not been identified. Base qualities are not recorded, but no much larger clone differs from it by a single base. The immunoSEQ Assay, a bias-controlled multiplex PCR, was used to amplify TCRbeta CDR3 regions from genomic DNA. The published analysis was carried out like this. Within the assay, amplification of reference gene primers was used to estimate how many nucleated cells each sample contained. Sequence reads were collapsed and filtered to measure the absolute abundance of every unique TCRbeta CDR3 rearrangement. For each sample, productive Simpson clonality was calculated as the square root of Simpson's diversity index over productive rearrangements. Here the immuneACCESS table is served through TCRdb, limited to in-frame sequences with V and J called. Missing clones are a known gap in these copies; in checked studies unresolved V genes cover under half, and the rest lacks a known reason. The DNA gave D and trimming, while V, J and clone size come from that table. This sample has roughly 120,000 clones in its table, and roughly 80% of those were observed once. Roughly 1.4% of the sample goes to the ten largest clones.

The sample is drawn from a study of blood T cell repertoires in COVID-19 (dated by TCRdb to the early 2020s). In terms of the full investigation: Samples covering the acute and convalescent phases of COVID-19 were provided by collaborators in the United States, Italy and Spain. The samples were drawn from two sources: the first 160 participants of the ongoing ImmuneRACE study, and 950 to 1,500 subjects contributed by 6 global collaborators. The material from the prospective study consisted of cDNA or gDNA derived from T cells, B-cell-depleted T cells, or PBMCs. The dataset comprised deeply sampled blood TCRbeta repertoires from subjects exposed to, actively infected with, or recovered from COVID-19. HLA class I and class II types, where available, came from metadata supplied by the sample provider rather than from assay-based typing. Sample metadata almost always included a de-identified subject ID, COVID-19 status, age in years and sex. The repertoires were released in a freely available public database intended as a resource for research on the immune response to SARS-CoV-2. Results the study describes overall, beyond this receptor: The quantity of clinical and demographic metadata differed by source and by participant and was supplied without curation.

Whole blood was collected in K2EDTA tubes by collaborating institutions according to the institutions' own protocols. For TCRbeta analysis, collaborators shipped samples in one of three forms: frozen whole blood, isolated PBMCs, or DNA extracted from either of those sample types. Taken from the germline V gene (reference sequence), the CDR1 and CDR2 loops are SEHNR and FQNEAQ. Reading from cysteine to phenylalanine, the CDR3 counts 13 amino acids. Only the CDR3 portion is preserved as DNA: 39 bases, with reading frame beginning at the first base. V lost 4 bases and J lost 7 bases, and the count of bases not matched to a germline gene is 5.

Sequenced: peripheral blood. This chain joins TRBV7-9 to TRBJ1-2, with 8 bases aligning to TRBD1. This receptor was taken from a man in his fifties with acute or convalescent COVID-19. The CDR3: CASSSQGARGYTF. The DNA reads as follows: TGTGCCAGCAGCTCCCAGGGGGCGCGTGGCTACACCTTC.